The rows below give T cell receptor beta chains drawn from one sample of a study of cytomegalovirus exposure and HLA in healthy donors. The method was immunoSEQ multiplex PCR; TCRdb's version includes in-frame clones alone and lacks a portion of them. Among 80,000 to 100,000 clones listed, around 80% were seen once. The source material was PBMCs. These receptors were collected from a man aged 40-49 years in good health and CMV-seronegative. Both conserved end residues are part of each CDR3. D genes are given only for firm matches. For some rows the clone size is stated as once, few or many, or as a class when expanded; others skip it.

-,TRBV7-8,TRBJ1-2,once,TGTGCCCAAATCTATGGCTACACCTTC,CAQIYGYTF
TRBD1,TRBV7-8,TRBJ2-1,once,TGTGCCAGCAGCGGGCCGGACAGGGGTAGGGAGCAGTTCTTC,CASSGPDRGREQFF
-,TRBV7-3,TRBJ2-2,once,TGTGCCAGCAGCTTAATAGATCCTACGATGAACACCGGGGAGCTGTTTTTT,CASSLIDPTMNTGELFF
-,TRBV11-2,TRBJ1-2,-,TGTGCCAGCAGCGCCGGGATAACCAACTATGGCTACACCTTC,CASSAGITNYGYTF
TRBD1,TRBV4-3,TRBJ2-3,-,TGCGCCAGCAGCCAAGGGACAGGGGGGGATACGCAGTATTTT,CASSQGTGGDTQYF
TRBD1,TRBV7-6,TRBJ1-3,-,TGTGCCAGCAGCCCAACAGGGGCTGGAAACACCATATATTTT,CASSPTGAGNTIYF
-,TRBV29-1,TRBJ2-1,-,TGCAGCGTCTGGGCGGGGAATGAGCAGTTCTTC,CSVWAGNEQFF
-,TRBV25-1,TRBJ1-1,-,TGTGCCAGCAGTGAATCGTTTAACAGGGCAGAAGCTTTCTTT,CASSESFNRAEAFF
-,TRBV9,TRBJ1-2,few,TGTGCCAGCAGCGTAGGAACAGGATACTATGGCTACACCTTC,CASSVGTGYYGYTF
-,TRBV30,TRBJ1-1,-,TGTGCCTGGAGTGTATCTGTGAACACTGAAGCTTTCTTT,CAWSVSVNTEAFF
TRBD2,TRBV15,TRBJ2-3,-,TGTGCCACCAGCAGAGACCTAGCGGGGCTAGGGGATACGCAGTATTTT,CATSRDLAGLGDTQYF
TRBD2,TRBV7-9,TRBJ2-3,-,TGTGCCAGCAGCTTTACGACTAGCGGGGGCGCAGATACGCAGTATTTT,CASSFTTSGGADTQYF
-,TRBV28,TRBJ1-5,-,TGTGCCAGCAGGGGGGACTTAAATCAGCCCCAGCATTTT,CASRGDLNQPQHF
TRBD2,TRBV7-9,TRBJ2-3,-,TGTGCCAGCAGCTTAACGACTAGCGGGGGGGCGGATACGCAGTATTTT,CASSLTTSGGADTQYF
-,TRBV18,TRBJ1-1,-,TGTGCCAGCTCACCAAGGACAGACCCAAACACTGAAGCTTTCTTT,CASSPRTDPNTEAFF
-,TRBV29-1,TRBJ2-5,once,TGCAGCGTTTCTCTCGCGTCCGCCGGGAAGACCCAGTACTTC,CSVSLASAGKTQYF
TRBD1,TRBV5-6,TRBJ2-6,-,TGTGCCAGCAGCTTGCTTGGGACAGGGAGCTCTGGGGCCAACGTCCTGACTTTC,CASSLLGTGSSGANVLTF